Listed below are T cell receptor beta chains from one sample, sequenced in a study of response to subunit inactivated influenza vaccine. TCRdb independently ran MiXCR on the RT-PCR reads; one entry per CDR3 protein. The sample consists of approximately 570,000 distinct CDR3 sequences, under 9% of them appearing once. The source was PBMCs from blood, collected less than 30 months after vaccination. The source of these receptors is a man aged 50 to 69 who received an inactivated influenza vaccine. Both conserved end residues are part of each CDR3. Each record gives: J gene, D gene, clone size, V gene, CDR3 protein, CDR3 DNA. D genes are given only for firm matches. Expanded clones are given a class, and other clones once, few, many or no size at all.

>TRBJ2-7|-|few|TRBV7-6
CASSLAPGPTYEQYF
TGTGCCAGCAGCTTAGCTCCAGGGCCTACCTACGAGCAGTACTTC
>TRBJ1-4|-|-|TRBV20-1
CSASSGPLNEKLFF
TGCAGTGCTTCCTCCGGACCCCTTAATGAAAAACTGTTTTTT
>TRBJ2-1|TRBD2|-|TRBV20-1
CSASKYSGGSHEQFF
TGCAGTGCTAGCAAGTATAGCGGGGGCTCCCATGAGCAGTTCTTC
>TRBJ2-3|-|-|TRBV11-2
CASSWRKAEGPPSTDTQYF
TGTGCCAGCAGCTGGAGGAAGGCCGAAGGCCCTCCTAGCACAGATACGCAGTATTTT
>TRBJ2-1|-|-|TRBV6-2/TRBV6-3
CASSYSALYNEQFF
TGTGCCAGCAGTTACTCGGCCCTCTACAATGAGCAGTTCTTC
>TRBJ1-5|-|few|TRBV5-1
CASSLEPDSNQPQHF
TGCGCCAGCAGCTTGGAGCCAGATAGCAATCAGCCCCAGCATTTT
>TRBJ2-1|-|many|TRBV29-1
CSVAHGVDEQFF
TGCAGCGTTGCCCACGGGGTCGATGAGCAGTTCTTC
>TRBJ2-7|-|few|TRBV15
CATSRESGDSYEQYF
TGTGCCACCAGCAGAGAGAGCGGAGACTCCTACGAGCAGTACTTC
>TRBJ2-6|-|many|TRBV29-1
CSVRGAGANVLTF
TGCAGCGTCAGGGGTGCCGGGGCCAACGTCCTGACTTTC
>TRBJ1-3|-|few|TRBV5-1
CASSLAATGNTIYF
TGCGCCAGCAGCTTGGCGGCCACGGGAAACACCATATATTTT
>TRBJ2-5|-|few|TRBV27
CASSLSGIPETQYF
TGTGCCAGCAGTCTCTCCGGGATTCCAGAGACCCAGTACTTC
>TRBJ1-4|-|-|TRBV20-1
CSARDPTGAGEKLFF
TGCAGTGCTAGAGATCCGACAGGAGCAGGGGAAAAACTGTTTTTT
>TRBJ1-3|TRBD1|few|TRBV7-6
CASSQYPGQGSGNTIYF
TGTGCCAGCAGCCAATACCCGGGACAGGGCTCGGGAAACACCATATATTTT
>TRBJ1-6|TRBD1|few|TRBV5-1
CASRPATGVYNSPLHF
TGCGCCAGCCGGCCGGCGACAGGGGTCTATAATTCACCCCTCCACTTT
>TRBJ2-5|TRBD2|few|TRBV7-6
CASSSMTSGRAGTQYF
TGTGCCAGCAGCTCAATGACTAGCGGGAGGGCCGGGACCCAGTACTTC